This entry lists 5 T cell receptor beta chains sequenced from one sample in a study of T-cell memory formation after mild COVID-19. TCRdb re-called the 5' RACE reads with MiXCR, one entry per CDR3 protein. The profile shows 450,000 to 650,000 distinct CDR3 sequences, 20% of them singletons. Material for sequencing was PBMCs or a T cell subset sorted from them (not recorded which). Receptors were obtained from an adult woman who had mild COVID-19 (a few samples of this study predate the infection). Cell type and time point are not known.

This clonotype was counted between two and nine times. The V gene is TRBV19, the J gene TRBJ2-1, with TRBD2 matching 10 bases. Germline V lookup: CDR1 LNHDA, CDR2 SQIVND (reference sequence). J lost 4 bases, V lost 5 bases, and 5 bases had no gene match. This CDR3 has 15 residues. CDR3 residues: CASSVRTSGYNEQFF. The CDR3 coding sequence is TGTGCCAGTAGTGTACGGACTAGCGGTTACAATGAGCAGTTCTTC.

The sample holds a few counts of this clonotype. CDR3 sequence: CASSKRDGTQYF. In nucleotides, the CDR3 is TGTGCCAGTAGTAAACGGGACGGGACGCAGTATTTT. The chain employs TRBV19 and TRBJ2-3; D could derive from TRBD1 or TRBD2 (5 bases each). This CDR3 has 12 residues. CDR1 and CDR2 from the germline V gene are LNHDA and SQIVND (reference sequence). V was shortened by 4 bases and J by 9 bases, with 11 bases between the two germline ends.

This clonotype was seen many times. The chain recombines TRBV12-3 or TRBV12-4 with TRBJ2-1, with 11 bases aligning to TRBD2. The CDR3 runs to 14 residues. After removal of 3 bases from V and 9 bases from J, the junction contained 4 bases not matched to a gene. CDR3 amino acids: CASSLGLAASEQFF. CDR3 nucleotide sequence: TGTGCCAGCAGTTTGGGACTAGCGGCCTCTGAGCAGTTCTTC.

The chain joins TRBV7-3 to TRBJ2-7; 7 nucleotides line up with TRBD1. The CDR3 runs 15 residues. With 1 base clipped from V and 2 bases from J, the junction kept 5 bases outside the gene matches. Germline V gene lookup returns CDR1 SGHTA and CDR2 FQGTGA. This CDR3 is CASSLRSQGAYEQYF. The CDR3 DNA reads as TGTGCCAGCAGCTTAAGATCCCAGGGGGCCTACGAGCAGTACTTC.

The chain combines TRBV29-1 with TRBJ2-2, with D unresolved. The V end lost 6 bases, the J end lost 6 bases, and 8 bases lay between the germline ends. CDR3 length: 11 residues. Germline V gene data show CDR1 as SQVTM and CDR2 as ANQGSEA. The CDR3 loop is CSVALSGELFF. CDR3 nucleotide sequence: TGCAGCGTAGCGTTATCCGGGGAGCTGTTTTTT.